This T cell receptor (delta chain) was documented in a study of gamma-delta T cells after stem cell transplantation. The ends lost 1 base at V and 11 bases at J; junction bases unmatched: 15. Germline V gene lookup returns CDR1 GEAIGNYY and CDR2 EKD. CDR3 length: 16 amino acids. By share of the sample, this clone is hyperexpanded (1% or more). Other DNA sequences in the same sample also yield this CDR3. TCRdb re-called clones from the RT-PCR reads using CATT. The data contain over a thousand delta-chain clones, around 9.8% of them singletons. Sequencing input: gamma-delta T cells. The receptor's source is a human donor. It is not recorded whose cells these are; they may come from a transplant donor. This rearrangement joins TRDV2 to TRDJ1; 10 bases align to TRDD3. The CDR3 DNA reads TGTGCCTGTGACACAGTTGGGGGGGATACGCGGTTACAGCTCATCTTT. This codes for CACDTVGGDTRLQLIF.